The 10 T cell receptor beta chains below all came from one sample that was sequenced in a study of blood T cell repertoires in COVID-19. Data came from immunoSEQ multiplex PCR; TCRdb stores just in-frame clones and leaves some out. Here the sample spans 200,000 to 250,000 clones, around 89% being singletons. Source material: peripheral blood. The receptors here all came from a woman aged 30 to 39 with COVID-19, enrolled during active disease.

At least ten counts were recorded for this clone. The chain combines TRBV29-1 with TRBJ1-1; D might be TRBD1 (6 bases). V was shortened by 3 bases and J by 7 bases, with 9 bases between the two germline ends. The CDR3 spans 11 residues. Germline CDR1 SQVTM, CDR2 ANQGSEA. Here the CDR3 reads CSVEIQGEAFF. CDR3 sequence (DNA): TGCAGCGTTGAGATACAGGGTGAAGCTTTCTTT.

This clone was seen only once. The chain uses TRBV4-3 and TRBJ2-7; D perhaps matches TRBD2 (5 bases). Trimming cost V 8 bases and J 6 bases, with 14 bases left between them. Looked up from germline, CDR1 is LGHNA and CDR2 is YSLEER. The CDR3 is 12 amino acids. The CDR3 is CASPSGTPEQYV. The CDR3 DNA follows: TGCGCCAGCCCCTCGGGAACGCCCGAGCAGTACGTC.

The chain links TRBV10-1 to TRBJ1-6; D is undetermined. CDR1 and CDR2 (germline): WNHNN, SYGVQD (reference sequence). CDR3 length equals 13 residues. V was trimmed by 6 bases and J by 8 bases, leaving 11 bases between them. CDR3 loop: CASSVEVDSPLHF. The CDR3 nucleotides read TGCGCCAGCAGCGTCGAGGTGGATTCACCCCTCCACTTT.

The sample holds one count of this clone. This rearrangement joins TRBV2 to TRBJ2-7, with 10 positions matching TRBD2. The CDR3 is 14 residues long. V shed 6 bases and J 7 bases; nucleotides not matched to a gene: 9. Germline V gives CDR1 SNHLY, CDR2 FYNNEI. The CDR3 here is CASREREGLGEQYV. CDR3 nucleotides: TGTGCCAGCAGAGAGCGGGAGGGCCTCGGTGAGCAGTACGTC.

The chain is built from TRBV6-2 or TRBV6-3 and TRBJ2-3, with no clear D. This CDR3 spans 13 amino acids. Trimming removed 4 bases from V and 2 bases from J, with 7 bases in between. Germline CDR1 is MNHEY and CDR2 is SVGEGT. The CDR3 bases are TGTGCCAGCAGTTCGGTCTCCACAGATACGCAGTATTTT. Encoded protein: CASSSVSTDTQYF.

This clone was picked up a small number of times. V usage is TRBV16 and J usage is TRBJ2-1; no firm D call. The CDR3 sequence is 12 residues long. V was clipped by 0 bases and J by 7 bases, with 4 bases between them. CDR1 KGHSY and CDR2 FQNENV come from the germline V gene. Here the CDR3 DNA reads TGTGCCAGCAGCCAATCCTTTAATGAGCAGTTCTTC. Protein: CASSQSFNEQFF.

The chain is built from TRBV28 and TRBJ2-3; the D gene is possibly TRBD2 (5 bases). The CDR3 runs 16 residues. Germline CDR1 and CDR2: MDHEN and SYDVKM. Deletions cut 1 base from V and 0 bases from J, with 11 bases between. CDR3 amino acids: CASSLFSGRSTDTQYF. The DNA for the CDR3 is TGTGCCAGCAGTTTATTCAGCGGCCGGAGCACAGATACGCAGTATTTT.

The CDR3 DNA follows: TGCGCCAGCAGCTTGGACGGAGACTATGGCTACACCTTC. It yields the protein CASSLDGDYGYTF. The chain combines TRBV5-1 with TRBJ1-2, with no clear D. The V gene's germline CDR1 is SGHRS and CDR2 YFSETQ. This CDR3 has 13 residues. The V gene lost 0 bases and the J gene lost 3 bases, with 6 bases spanning the gap.

In nucleotides, the CDR3 is TGTGCCAGCAGCTTACTCCGGCTAGCGGGAGGCTACAATGAGCAGTTCTTC. As protein: CASSLLRLAGGYNEQFF. V is TRBV7-2 and J is TRBJ2-1, with 11 bases lining up with TRBD2. CDR3 length: 17 residues. V dropped 2 bases and J dropped 3; count of bases not matched to a gene: 6. Germline values: CDR1 SGHTA, CDR2 FQGNSA. Full variable domain (missing parts from reference TRBV7-2 and TRBJ2-1): GAGVSQSPSNKVTEKGKDVELRCDPISGHTALYWYRQSLGQGLEFLIYFQGNSAPDKSGLPSDRFSAERTGGSVSTLTIQRTQQEDSAVYLCASSLLRLAGGYNEQFFGPGTRLTVL.

The chain combines TRBV19 with TRBJ1-2; D is possibly TRBD1 (5 bases). Germline V CDR1 and CDR2: LNHDA, SQIVND (reference sequence). Trimming cost V 4 bases and J 5 bases, with 26 bases left between them. This CDR3 has 18 residues. The CDR3 loop is CASSTGRADGLGGYGYTF. The CDR3 bases are TGTGCCAGTAGTACCGGAAGGGCGGACGGGTTGGGGGGATATGGCTACACCTTC.